The 11 T cell receptor beta chains presented below share a single source sample, sequenced in a study of response to subunit inactivated influenza vaccine. Via MiXCR, TCRdb re-called the RT-PCR reads, giving one row per CDR3 protein. The sample lists about 780,000 distinct CDR3 sequences, around 18% occurring once. The starting material was PBMCs from blood, obtained more than 4 days after vaccination. The receptor source for this set is a man aged 45 to 65 who received an inactivated influenza vaccine.

This clonotype was recorded once. One end of the junction fails to match germline, which may point to a read error. The rearrangement links TRBV5-1 to TRBJ2-7, with 7 positions matching TRBD1. The CDR3 is 15 residues long. CDR1 is SGHRS, CDR2 YFSETQ, per germline. CDR3 protein: CSSSPAATGTYEQYF. The DNA of the CDR3 is TGCTCCAGCAGCCCGGCCGCGACAGGGACCTACGAGCAGTACTTC.

This clonotype was observed at least ten times. The gene calls are TRBV24-1 and TRBJ2-3; possible D gene TRBD2, 5 bases. Germline lookup yields CDR1 KGHDR and CDR2 SFDVKD. CDR3 size: 16 residues. V was trimmed by 0 bases and J by 1 base, leaving 10 bases between them. CDR3 amino acids: CATSDLRFGGTDTQYF. CDR3 in DNA: TGTGCCACCAGTGATTTGCGGTTCGGGGGCACAGATACGCAGTATTTT.

This clonotype was recorded at least ten times. The chain couples TRBV25-1 to TRBJ1-2; possible D gene TRBD1, 5 bases. Germline CDR1 is MGHDK and CDR2 is SYGVNS. V shed 3 bases and J shed 3 bases, with 8 bases lying between them. The CDR3 is 13 amino acids. CDR3 amino acids: CASSDRGYYGYTF. CDR3 nucleotides: TGTGCCAGCAGTGATCGGGGCTACTATGGCTACACCTTC.

The table lists this clonotype with a few counts. V and J are TRBV4-3 and TRBJ2-7; TRBD2 aligns across 9 bases. The CDR3 length is 17 residues. Germline CDR1 and CDR2: LGHNA and YSLEER. V shed 1 base and J 2 bases; nucleotides not matched to a gene: 9. The CDR3 region is CASSQGITSGQPYEQYF. CDR3 DNA: TGCGCCAGCAGCCAAGGTATTACTAGCGGGCAACCCTACGAGCAGTACTTC.

There are a few counts of this clonotype. CDR3 sequence (DNA): TGTGCCAGCAGTTTATCGAAGGGGGAGCAGTACTTC. Translated: CASSLSKGEQYF. The chain combines TRBV27 with TRBJ2-7, with a tentative D call TRBD1 (5 bases). V was pared by 0 bases and J by 7 bases, with 7 bases between. Germline-derived CDR1 and CDR2 are MNHEY and SMNVEV (reference sequence). The CDR3 consists of 12 residues.

Only a few counts were recorded for this clonotype. The genes are TRBV10-3 and TRBJ1-2, with D possibly TRBD1 on 5 matching bases. CDR1 ENHRY and CDR2 SYGVKD come from the germline V gene. The V end was cut by 3 bases, the J end by 4 bases, with 12 bases between. CDR3 size: 14 residues. CDR3 residues: CAISDVGVRYGYTF. DNA of the CDR3: TGTGCCATCAGTGACGTGGGGGTACGCTATGGCTACACCTTC.

CDR3 coding DNA: TGTGCCAGCAGTGAAACCGCGGTTGCGAACACCGGGGAGCTGTTTTTT. This sequence encodes CASSETAVANTGELFF. The chain carries TRBV2 and TRBJ2-2; D gene uncertain. CDR1 and CDR2 from the germline V gene are SNHLY and FYNNEI. The CDR3 covers 16 residues. V was pared by 2 bases and J by 0 bases, with 10 bases between.

This chain joins TRBV6-5 and TRBJ2-1; 11 bases align to TRBD2. Trimming removed 0 bases from V and 6 bases from J; junction bases left unmatched: 10. In germline, CDR1 is MNHEY, CDR2 SVGAGI. The CDR3 covers 18 residues. DNA for the CDR3: TGTGCCAGCAGTTACTCAGTCTGGACTAGCGGGTATCTCAATGAGCAGTTCTTC. The encoded protein is CASSYSVWTSGYLNEQFF.

This clonotype was seen only a few times. The gene calls are TRBV29-1 and TRBJ2-1; perhaps TRBD2 as D (5 bases). This CDR3 has 14 residues. Germline CDR1 is SQVTM and CDR2 is ANQGSEA. V gave up 1 base and J gave up 5 bases, with 12 bases separating them. For the CDR3, the DNA is TGCAGCGTTGAAGCCCCTCCGCGGGACAATGAGCAGTTCTTC. It yields the protein CSVEAPPRDNEQFF.

The chain recombines TRBV12-3 or TRBV12-4 with TRBJ2-3, with a possible D match to TRBD2 (5 bases). Trimming pared 6 bases from V and 6 bases from J, leaving 16 bases between. The CDR3 contains 14 residues. CDR3 in DNA: TGTGCCAGCAGCCCGGGGTACTCCCGGGATACGCAGTATTTT. It codes for CASSPGYSRDTQYF.

The chain recombines TRBV12-3 or TRBV12-4 with TRBJ2-3, with D perhaps TRBD2 (5 bases). The CDR3 totals 17 residues. Trimming cost V 2 bases and J 11 bases, with 26 bases left between them. The CDR3 DNA follows: TGTGCCAGCAGTTTAACCCCCACAGACTATACGAAGGTGGAGCAGTATTTT. It codes for CASSLTPTDYTKVEQYF.